These T cell receptor beta chains were read from a single sample in a study of T cells in Graves' hyperthyroidism and ophthalmopathy. TCRdb called the multiplex PCR reads again in MiXCR, with one record for every CDR3 protein. Of about 720,000 distinct CDR3 sequences listed, roughly a sixth are singletons. The sample consisted of blood. All receptors come from a woman aged 50 to 60 with Graves' hyperthyroidism that later progressed to Graves' ophthalmopathy. CDR3s include the opening cysteine and the closing phenylalanine or tryptophan. A D gene is named only where the DNA matches it firmly. Size is omitted from some rows. Given values are once, few, many or a class for expanded clones.

TRBV3-1	TRBD1	few	TRBJ1-6	TGTGCCAGCAGCCTACGGGACAGGAGGAGCTCACCCCTCCACTTT	CASSLRDRRSSPLHF
TRBV29-1	NA	few	TRBJ2-5	TGCAGCGTTGAAGATCAGGGGCCGGAGACCCAGTACTTC	CSVEDQGPETQYF
TRBV30	NA	many	TRBJ2-5	TGTGCCTGGAATGGGGCTGAAGAGACCCAGTACTTC	CAWNGAEETQYF
TRBV20-1	TRBD1	NA	TRBJ1-6	TGCAGTGCTCCGACAGGGGGAAATTCATCCCTCCACTTT	CSAPTGGNSSLHF
TRBV6-5	NA	few	TRBJ2-3	TGTGCCAGCAGTTACCGACCGGTGGGCACAGATACGCAGTATTTT	CASSYRPVGTDTQYF
TRBV6-1	TRBD1	few	TRBJ1-2	TGTGCCAGCAGCCACTGGGACAGGGGTATAGCTAACTATGGCTACACCTTC	CASSHWDRGIANYGYTF
TRBV12-3/TRBV12-4	NA	few	TRBJ1-6	TGTGCCAGCAGACTGGGACTGGTATCCCTTAATTCACCCCTCCACTTT	CASRLGLVSLNSPLHF
TRBV30	TRBD2	NA	TRBJ2-3	TGTGCCTGGAGTCGCCCGCCCGGGGGGTTAGATACGCAGTATTTT	CAWSRPPGGLDTQYF
TRBV7-2	TRBD2	NA	TRBJ2-1	TGTGCCAGCAACACCCCCCGCTTCCTAGGGGAGGGCCAAGGCAATGAGCAGTTCTTC	CASNTPRFLGEGQGNEQFF
TRBV5-5	NA	many	TRBJ2-5	TGTGCCAGCAGCTTGGTTGCGACGATGCCGCAGGAGACCCAGTACTTC	CASSLVATMPQETQYF
TRBV20-1	TRBD2	few	TRBJ2-1	TGCAGTGCTAACTCGGGGGGGCGTCTTCGCAATGAGCAGTTCTTC	CSANSGGRLRNEQFF
TRBV7-2	TRBD2	once	TRBJ2-3	TGTGCCAGCAGCCCCCAGCCCACTAGCGGGAATACGCAGTATTTT	CASSPQPTSGNTQYF
TRBV12-3/TRBV12-4	TRBD2	few	TRBJ2-3	TGTGCCAGCAGTCCCGGGCTAGCGGGCTCTCCAGATACGCAGTATTTT	CASSPGLAGSPDTQYF
TRBV19	NA	few	TRBJ1-1	TGTGCCAGTAGTATCAATATAGGCACTGAAGCTTTCTTT	CASSINIGTEAFF
TRBV3-1	NA	NA	TRBJ2-5	TGTGCCAGCAGCCAAGAGTGGGGGGAAGAAGAGACCCAGTACTTC	CASSQEWGEEETQYF
TRBV4-2	NA	few	TRBJ1-1	TGTGCCAGCAGCCTCCGGGGGGCGGTTACCATGAACACTGAAGCTTTCTTT	CASSLRGAVTMNTEAFF
TRBV18	NA	few	TRBJ1-6	TGTGCCAGCTCACCAATACCCAGGGTTGGTTCACCCCTCCACTTT	CASSPIPRVGSPLHF
TRBV12-3/TRBV12-4	NA	many	TRBJ2-7	TGTGCCAGCAGGGTATTAAGCGAGCAGTACTTC	CASRVLSEQYF
TRBV29-1	NA	many	TRBJ2-7	TGCAGCGTTATAGGGGCCCCCGGCGGCTACGAGCAGTACTTC	CSVIGAPGGYEQYF
TRBV20-1	NA	NA	TRBJ2-3	TGCAGTGCTAGAGATTGGACAGAGAGCACAGATACGCAGTATTTT	CSARDWTESTDTQYF
TRBV30	TRBD1	few	TRBJ1-1	TGTGCCTGGAGACTATGGGACAGAAACACTGAAGCTTTCTTT	CAWRLWDRNTEAFF
TRBV7-9	NA	many	TRBJ2-3	TGTGCCAGCAGCTACGTAGGGGACACAGATACGCAGTATTTT	CASSYVGDTDTQYF
TRBV7-9	TRBD1	NA	TRBJ2-3	TGTGCCAGCAGCTCCCGGGACAGGGGCACAGATACGCAGTATTTT	CASSSRDRGTDTQYF
TRBV19	NA	few	TRBJ2-2	TGTGCCAGTAGACCTTTCGGGGGCTATAACACCGGGGAGCTGTTTTTT	CASRPFGGYNTGELFF
TRBV6-5	TRBD1	NA	TRBJ1-6	TGTGCCAGCAGTTACCAGACAGGGGGGGCTTCACCCCTCCACTTT	CASSYQTGGASPLHF
TRBV7-9	NA	few	TRBJ2-7	TGTGCCAGCAGTAATAATAACGTCCACGAGCAGTACTTC	CASSNNNVHEQYF
TRBV6-1	TRBD2	few	TRBJ2-1	TGTGCCAGCAGTCGGACTAGCGGGAGTGGGCATGAGCAGTTCTTC	CASSRTSGSGHEQFF
TRBV14	TRBD1	NA	TRBJ1-2	TGTGCCAGCAGCCATACGACAGGGCCCCAACATGGCTACACCTTC	CASSHTTGPQHGYTF
TRBV12-3/TRBV12-4	TRBD2	many	TRBJ2-5	TGTGCCAGCAGTCTCCACTACGGACTAGCGGGGCAAGAGACCCAGTACTTC	CASSLHYGLAGQETQYF
TRBV29-1	TRBD2	NA	TRBJ2-1	TGCAGCGTTGAAGCGGCTAGCGGGTCGCAGTTCTTC	CSVEAASGSQFF
TRBV6-5	TRBD1	NA	TRBJ1-2	TGTGCCAGCAGTAACTACAGGGGATCGAACTATGGCTACACCTTC	CASSNYRGSNYGYTF
TRBV27	NA	few	TRBJ1-1	TGTGCCAGCAGTTTATCGCAGGGAATGAACACTGAAGCTTTCTTT	CASSLSQGMNTEAFF
TRBV9	NA	many	TRBJ2-5	TGTGCCAGCAGCGCGGACAGCGGGGAGACCCAGTACTTC	CASSADSGETQYF
TRBV7-2	TRBD1	many	TRBJ1-2	TGTGCCAGCAGCGGACAGGGGGCGAACTATGGCTACACCTTC	CASSGQGANYGYTF
TRBV9	NA	once	TRBJ2-5	TGTGCCAGCAGCGAACACCTGCAGGGCGGGGAGACCCAGTACTTC	CASSEHLQGGETQYF
TRBV12-3/TRBV12-4	TRBD1	NA	TRBJ1-6	TGTGCCAGCAGCACACAGGGGTATCAGTATAATTCACCCCTCCACTTT	CASSTQGYQYNSPLHF
TRBV10-1	NA	NA	TRBJ1-3	TGCGCCAGCATGGGGGCTGGAAACACCATATATTTT	CASMGAGNTIYF
TRBV25-1	NA	NA	TRBJ1-2	TGTGCCAGCAGTGAATCAAGGGATTTGGGTGGCTACACCTTC	CASSESRDLGGYTF
TRBV19	NA	NA	TRBJ1-5	TGTGCCAGTAGGGTCAACAGGGAGGGCAATCAGCCCCAGCATTTT	CASRVNREGNQPQHF
TRBV3-1	NA	few	TRBJ1-3	TGTGCCAGCAGCCCGACCGACTCTGGAAACACCATATATTTT	CASSPTDSGNTIYF
TRBV29-1	NA	NA	TRBJ2-2	TGCAGCGTTGACCAGGCCGGGGAGCTGTTTTTT	CSVDQAGELFF
TRBV9	NA	few	TRBJ2-1	TGTGCCAGCAGCGTAGGGGGCAACTACAATGAGCAGTTCTTC	CASSVGGNYNEQFF
TRBV20-1	TRBD1	NA	TRBJ1-2	TGCAGTGCTCCCCAGATCGCCGGGACAGGGGGATATGGCTACACCTTC	CSAPQIAGTGGYGYTF
TRBV20-1	NA	many	TRBJ2-3	TGCAGTGCTGTCGCCACAGCAGATACGCAGTATTTT	CSAVATADTQYF
TRBV12-3/TRBV12-4	NA	many	TRBJ2-5	TGTGTCAGCAGTTTATTCACTAGCTATGAGACCCAGTACTTC	CVSSLFTSYETQYF
TRBV4-1	NA	few	TRBJ1-4	TGCGCCAGCAAAGCCTCGGATAATGAAAAACTGTTTTTT	CASKASDNEKLFF
TRBV20-1	TRBD2	NA	TRBJ2-1	TGCAGTGCTAGAGATCAGTCTAGCGGGGGGGGGATCTACAATGAGCAGTTCTTC	CSARDQSSGGGIYNEQFF
TRBV27	NA	few	TRBJ2-3	TGTGCCAGCAGATGGGGGGTCTACACAGATACGCAGTATTTT	CASRWGVYTDTQYF
TRBV27	NA	NA	TRBJ2-6	TGTGCCAGCAGTTTACGGGGACGGGCTGGGGCCAACGTCCTGACTTTC	CASSLRGRAGANVLTF
TRBV20-1	NA	many	TRBJ1-5	TGCAGTGCTACATGGGGACGCAGCAGCAATCAGCCCCAGCATTTT	CSATWGRSSNQPQHF
TRBV7-3	NA	many	TRBJ2-3	TGTGCCAGCAGCTCCTCCGGGACCCCGGGAGATACGCAGTATTTT	CASSSSGTPGDTQYF
TRBV5-1	TRBD1	NA	TRBJ2-2	TGCGCCAGCAGCTCCGACAGGGTCACCGGGGAGCTGTTTTTT	CASSSDRVTGELFF
TRBV10-3	TRBD1	NA	TRBJ1-1	TGTGCCATCAGCCGGACAGGATCGGAGGCTTTCTTT	CAISRTGSEAFF
TRBV30	TRBD1	NA	TRBJ1-4	TGTGCCTGGAGTTCAGGGGGAACGGGAACTAATGAAAAACTGTTTTTT	CAWSSGGTGTNEKLFF
TRBV18	NA	many	TRBJ1-1	TGTGCCAGCTCGGGTGGGGGCACTGAAGCTTTCTTT	CASSGGGTEAFF
TRBV7-2	TRBD2	few	TRBJ2-3	TGTGCCAGCAGCTTATCCCTAGCGGGGAGCCTAGATACGCAGTATTTT	CASSLSLAGSLDTQYF